This entry lists 18 T cell receptor beta chains sequenced from one sample in a study of T cell repertoires in ileal Crohn's disease. The time point is: neoterminal ileum biopsy at postoperative endoscopy, about 6 months after surgery. Sequencing was performed with immunoSEQ multiplex PCR; in TCRdb, only in-frame clones are kept and a portion is missing. The sample holds some 60,000 clones, roughly 89% seen once. Specimen: ileal tissue. Receptor source: an adult with Crohn's disease.

In its sample, this clone was seen once. The chain couples TRBV19 to TRBJ2-7, with a weak D call TRBD2 (6 bases). Per the germline V gene, CDR1 is LNHDA and CDR2 is SQIVND (reference sequence). Trimming shortened V by 5 bases and J by 2 bases, and 13 bases separated the two germline ends. There are 14 residues in the CDR3. The CDR3 DNA is TGTGCCAGTAGTTTGACCGGGAGCCCCTACGAGCAGTACTTC. This sequence encodes CASSLTGSPYEQYF.

The chain links TRBV30 to TRBJ2-3; 8 bases line up with TRBD1. V was pared by 7 bases and J by 3 bases, with 6 bases of the junction left unmatched. The CDR3 totals 13 residues. Per germline, CDR1 GTSNPN and CDR2 SVGIG (reference sequence). As DNA, the CDR3 is TGTGCCTCAACAGGGGGGAGGACAGATACGCAGTATTTT. This encodes CASTGGRTDTQYF.

V is TRBV9 and J is TRBJ1-3; D remains unclear. The CDR3 totals 14 residues. CDR1 is SGDLS, CDR2 YYNGEE, per germline. Trimming left V 5 bases short and J 4 bases short, with 13 bases between. CDR3 in DNA: TGTGCCAGCAGTCCACTCCACTCCGGAAACACCATATATTTT. This codes for CASSPLHSGNTIYF.

The rearrangement joins TRBV19 to TRBJ2-7; 8 bases line up with TRBD1. The CDR3 consists of 14 residues. Germline V lookup: CDR1 LNHDA, CDR2 SQIVND (reference sequence). The J segment lost 2 bases and the V segment lost 7 bases, leaving 7 bases of the junction unmatched. The CDR3 DNA reads TGTGCCAGTACTATCGGGACAGGTGCCTACGAGCAGTACTTC. Translation: CASTIGTGAYEQYF.

This rearrangement joins TRBV2 to TRBJ1-2; perhaps TRBD1 as D (5 bases). The CDR3 totals 13 residues. Trimming left V 9 bases short and J 8 bases short, with 19 bases between. Germline values: CDR1 SNHLY, CDR2 FYNNEI. In DNA form, the CDR3 reads TGTGCCAGAGCTCCCGATCGGGGGAGAGGCTACACCTTC. This codes for CARAPDRGRGYTF.

The gene calls are TRBV6-5 and TRBJ1-2; TRBD1 aligns across 7 bases. The CDR3 runs 16 residues. Germline V gene data show CDR1 as MNHEY and CDR2 as SVGAGI. V was clipped by 3 bases and J by 3 bases; unmatched bases: 10. The CDR3 sequence: CASSYLGFGTDYGYTF. CDR3 in DNA: TGTGCCAGCAGTTATCTCGGATTCGGGACAGACTATGGCTACACCTTC.

The rearrangement joins TRBV27 to TRBJ1-2; no clear D. CDR1 and CDR2 from the germline V gene are MNHEY and SMNVEV (reference sequence). The CDR3 is made up of 14 amino acids. The V end was cut by 7 bases, the J end by 2 bases, with 14 bases between. DNA for the CDR3: TGTGCCAGCAACCCCCGGGGATTAAACTATGGCTACACCTTC. Protein sequence: CASNPRGLNYGYTF.

The genes are TRBV2 and TRBJ2-2; maybe TRBD1 (6 bases). This CDR3 is 14 amino acids long. CDR1 and CDR2 (germline): SNHLY, FYNNEI. V lost 5 bases to trimming and J lost 6 bases, with 13 bases between them. The CDR3 DNA follows: TGTGCCAGCAGTTATACAGGGAATGCCGGGGAGCTGTTTTTT. Its translation is CASSYTGNAGELFF.

The rearrangement joins TRBV19 to TRBJ2-3, with a weak D call TRBD2 (6 bases). Germline V gene sequence: CDR1 LNHDA, CDR2 SQIVND (reference sequence). This CDR3 has 15 residues. Trimming removed 3 bases at V and 3 bases at J, with 13 bases between. The CDR3 bases are TGTGCCAGTAGTATTTTAGTCGGGGGTACAGATACGCAGTATTTT. This encodes CASSILVGGTDTQYF.

The chain carries TRBV15 and TRBJ1-5; TRBD1 might be the D (5 bases). CDR1 is LNHNV, CDR2 YYDKDF, per germline (reference sequence). The CDR3 has 16 amino acids. Trimming pared 1 base from V and 1 base from J, leaving 11 bases between. The CDR3 coding sequence is TGTGCCACCAGCAGAGGTAGGAGGGGAAGCAATCAGCCCCAGCATTTT. Residues: CATSRGRRGSNQPQHF.

CDR3 coding DNA: TGTGCCAGCAGTGTCACAGGGGTGCTGGTCCTGATGAACACTGAAGCTTTCTTT. It specifies CASSVTGVLVLMNTEAFF. V gene TRBV6-1 combines with J gene TRBJ1-1; the match to TRBD1 covers 7 bases. The CDR3 runs to 18 residues. In germline, CDR1 is MNHNS, CDR2 SASEGT. Trimming at V came to 4 bases and at J to 0 bases, leaving 14 bases not matched to a gene.

The V and J genes are TRBV5-8 and TRBJ2-1; no reliable D call. The V gene's germline CDR1 is SGHTS and CDR2 YDEGEE. With 3 bases removed from V and 2 bases from J, the gap between germline ends came to 9 bases. This CDR3 is 14 amino acids long. The CDR3 is CASSSRRPYNEQFF. The CDR3 nucleotides are TGTGCCAGCAGCTCTCGCAGGCCCTACAATGAGCAGTTCTTC.

The count of this clone is one. The chain uses TRBV9 and TRBJ2-1; 11 bases map to TRBD1. The length of the CDR3 is 16 residues. V shed 3 bases, J shed 6 bases, and the junction held 8 bases outside the gene matches. CDR1 is SGDLS, CDR2 YYNGEE, per germline. The CDR3 loop is CASSAHRDRGSNEQFF. The CDR3 nucleotides read TGTGCCAGCAGCGCCCACCGGGACAGGGGGAGCAATGAGCAGTTCTTC.

The chain links TRBV5-8 to TRBJ2-7; 8 positions match TRBD2. From germline, CDR1 is SGHTS and CDR2 YDEGEE. The trim removed 4 bases at V and 4 bases at J, leaving 13 bases unmatched. The CDR3 is made up of 16 amino acids. CDR3 in amino acids: CASSLAGGMRPYEQYV. The CDR3 DNA is TGTGCCAGCAGCCTGGCGGGGGGAATGAGACCTTACGAGCAGTACGTC.

The chain links TRBV2 to TRBJ1-2; unclear D gene. Looked up from germline, CDR1 is SNHLY and CDR2 is FYNNEI. The CDR3 runs to 10 residues. Trimming pared 6 bases from V and 6 bases from J, leaving 5 bases between. CDR3 in DNA: TGTGCCAGCAGGAGAGATGGCTACACCTTC. Its translation is CASRRDGYTF.

The gene calls are TRBV6-1 and TRBJ1-6, with 12 bases fitting TRBD1. The germline gives CDR1 MNHNS, CDR2 SASEGT. Trimming at V came to 5 bases and at J to 11 bases, leaving 4 bases not matched to a gene. This CDR3 region has 14 residues. This CDR3 reads CASSRDRGLAPLHF. CDR3 DNA: TGTGCCAGCAGTAGGGACAGGGGGCTGGCACCCCTCCACTTT.

The gene calls are TRBV2 and TRBJ1-3; the match to TRBD1 covers 8 bases. Trimming cost V 11 bases and J 4 bases; bases outside gene matches: 7. Germline loops: CDR1 SNHLY, CDR2 FYNNEI. The CDR3 covers 13 residues. The CDR3 region is CAAGGTGGNTIYF. DNA of the CDR3: TGTGCCGCTGGGGGGACAGGCGGAAACACCATATATTTT.

CDR3 DNA sequence: TGTGCCAGCAGCTTAGGTTCGGGGAATGAGCAGTTCTTC. Encoded protein: CASSLGSGNEQFF. V and J are TRBV6-6 and TRBJ2-1, with D possibly TRBD2 on 5 matching bases. This CDR3 is built from 13 residues. Per germline, CDR1 MNHNY and CDR2 SVGAGI (reference sequence). Between the trimmed V and J ends, which lost 6 bases and 7 bases, there was a span of 13 bases.